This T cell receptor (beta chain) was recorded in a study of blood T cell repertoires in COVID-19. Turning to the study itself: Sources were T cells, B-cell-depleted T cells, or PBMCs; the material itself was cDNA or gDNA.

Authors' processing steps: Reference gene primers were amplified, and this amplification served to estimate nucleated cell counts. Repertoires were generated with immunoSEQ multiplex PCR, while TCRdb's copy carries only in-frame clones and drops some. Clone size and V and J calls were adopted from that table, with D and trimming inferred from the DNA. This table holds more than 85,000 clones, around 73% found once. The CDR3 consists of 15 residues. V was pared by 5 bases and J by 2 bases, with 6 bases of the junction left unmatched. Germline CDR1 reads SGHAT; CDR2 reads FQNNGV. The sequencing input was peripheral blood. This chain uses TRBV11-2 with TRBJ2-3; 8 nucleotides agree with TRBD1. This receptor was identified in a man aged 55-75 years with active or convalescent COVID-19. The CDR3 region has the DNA TGTGCCAGCAGCCCCCGGACAGGGTACACAGATACGCAGTATTTT. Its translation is CASSPRTGYTDTQYF.